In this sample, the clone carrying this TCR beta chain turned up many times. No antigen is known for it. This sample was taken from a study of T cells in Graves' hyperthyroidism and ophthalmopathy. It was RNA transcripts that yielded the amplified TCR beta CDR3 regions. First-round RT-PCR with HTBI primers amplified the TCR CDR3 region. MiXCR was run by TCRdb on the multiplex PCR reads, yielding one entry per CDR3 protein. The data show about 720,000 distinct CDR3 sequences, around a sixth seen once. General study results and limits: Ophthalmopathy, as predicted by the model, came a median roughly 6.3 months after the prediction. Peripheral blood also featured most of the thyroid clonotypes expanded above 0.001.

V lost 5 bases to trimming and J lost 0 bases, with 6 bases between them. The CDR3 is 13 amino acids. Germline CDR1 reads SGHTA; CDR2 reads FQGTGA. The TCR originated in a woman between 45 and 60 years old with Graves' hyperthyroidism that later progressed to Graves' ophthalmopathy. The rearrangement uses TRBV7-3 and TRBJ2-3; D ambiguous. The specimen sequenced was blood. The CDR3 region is CASSISSTDTQYF. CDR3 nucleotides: TGTGCCAGCAGCATATCTAGCACAGATACGCAGTATTTT.